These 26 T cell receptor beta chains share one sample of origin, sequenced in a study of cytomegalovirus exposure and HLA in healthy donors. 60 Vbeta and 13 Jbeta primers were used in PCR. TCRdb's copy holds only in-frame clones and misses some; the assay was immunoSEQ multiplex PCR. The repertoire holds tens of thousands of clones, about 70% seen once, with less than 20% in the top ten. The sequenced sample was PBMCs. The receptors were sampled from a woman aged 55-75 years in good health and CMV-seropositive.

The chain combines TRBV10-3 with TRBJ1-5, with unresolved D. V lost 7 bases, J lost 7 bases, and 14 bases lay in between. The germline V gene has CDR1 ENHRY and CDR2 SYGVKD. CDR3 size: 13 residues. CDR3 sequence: CAITEGSGQPQHF. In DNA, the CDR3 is TGTGCCATCACGGAGGGTTCAGGACAGCCCCAGCATTTT.

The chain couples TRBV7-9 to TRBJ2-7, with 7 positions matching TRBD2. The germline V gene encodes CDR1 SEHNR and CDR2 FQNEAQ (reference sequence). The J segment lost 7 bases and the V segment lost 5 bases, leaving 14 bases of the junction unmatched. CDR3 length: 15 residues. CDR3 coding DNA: TGTGCCAGCAGCCCGAGGACTGGGGGGGAAATGGAGCAGTACTTC. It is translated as CASSPRTGGEMEQYF.

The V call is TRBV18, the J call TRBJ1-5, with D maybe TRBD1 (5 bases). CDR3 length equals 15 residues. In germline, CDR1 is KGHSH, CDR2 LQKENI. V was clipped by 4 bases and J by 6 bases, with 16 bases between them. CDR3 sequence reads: CASSQAVVGGQPQHF. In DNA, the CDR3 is TGTGCCAGCTCACAGGCTGTTGTGGGGGGTCAGCCCCAGCATTTT.

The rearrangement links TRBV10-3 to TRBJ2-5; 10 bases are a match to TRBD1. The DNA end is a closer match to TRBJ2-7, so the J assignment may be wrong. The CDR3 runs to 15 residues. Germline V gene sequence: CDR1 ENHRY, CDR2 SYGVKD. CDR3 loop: CAISDRDRGVYEQYF. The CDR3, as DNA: TGTGCCATCAGTGACCGGGACAGGGGTGTCTACGAGCAGTACTTC.

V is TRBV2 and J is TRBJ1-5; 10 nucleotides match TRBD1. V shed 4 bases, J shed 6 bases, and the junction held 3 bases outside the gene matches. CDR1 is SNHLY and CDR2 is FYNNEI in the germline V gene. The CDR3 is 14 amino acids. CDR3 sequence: CASSGDRGSQPQHF. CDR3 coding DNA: TGTGCCAGCAGTGGGGACAGGGGCAGTCAGCCCCAGCATTTT.

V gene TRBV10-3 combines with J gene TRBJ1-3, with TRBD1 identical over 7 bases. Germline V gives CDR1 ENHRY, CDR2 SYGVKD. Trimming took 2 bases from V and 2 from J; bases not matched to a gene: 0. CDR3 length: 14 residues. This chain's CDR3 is CAISEDRAGNTIYF. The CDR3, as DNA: TGTGCCATCAGTGAGGACAGGGCTGGAAACACCATATATTTT.

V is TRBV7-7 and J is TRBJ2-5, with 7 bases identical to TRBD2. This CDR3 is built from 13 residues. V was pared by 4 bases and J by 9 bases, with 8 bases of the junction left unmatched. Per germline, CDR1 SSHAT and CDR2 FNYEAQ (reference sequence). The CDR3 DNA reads TGTGCCAGCAGCTCCAGCGGGGTGGAGTCCCAGTACTTC. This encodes CASSSSGVESQYF.

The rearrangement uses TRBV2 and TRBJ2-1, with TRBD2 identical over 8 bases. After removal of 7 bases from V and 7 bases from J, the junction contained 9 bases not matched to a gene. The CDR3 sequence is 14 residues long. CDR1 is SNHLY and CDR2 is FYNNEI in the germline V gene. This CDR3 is CASIRGGLENEQFF. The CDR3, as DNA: TGTGCCAGCATACGGGGGGGCTTAGAGAATGAGCAGTTCTTC.

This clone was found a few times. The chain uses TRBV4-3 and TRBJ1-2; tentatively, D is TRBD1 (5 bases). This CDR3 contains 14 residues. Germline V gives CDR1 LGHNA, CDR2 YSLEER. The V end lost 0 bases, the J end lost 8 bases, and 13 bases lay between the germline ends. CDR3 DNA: TGCGCCAGCAGCCAAGACAGGGAATGGGAAGGCTACACCTTC. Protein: CASSQDREWEGYTF.

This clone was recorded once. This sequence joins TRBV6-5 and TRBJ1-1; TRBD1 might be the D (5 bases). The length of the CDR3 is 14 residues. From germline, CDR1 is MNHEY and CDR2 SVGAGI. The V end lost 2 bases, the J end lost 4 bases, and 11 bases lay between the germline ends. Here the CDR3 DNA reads TGTGCCAGCAGTTACCAGGGTAAGAGCACTGAAGCTTTCTTT. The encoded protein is CASSYQGKSTEAFF.

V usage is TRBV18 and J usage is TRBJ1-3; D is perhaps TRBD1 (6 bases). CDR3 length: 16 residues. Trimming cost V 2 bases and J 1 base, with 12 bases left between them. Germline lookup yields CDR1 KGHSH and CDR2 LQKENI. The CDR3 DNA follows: TGTGCCAGCTCACCATCCGCCGGACAGTCTGGAAACACCATATATTTT. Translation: CASSPSAGQSGNTIYF.

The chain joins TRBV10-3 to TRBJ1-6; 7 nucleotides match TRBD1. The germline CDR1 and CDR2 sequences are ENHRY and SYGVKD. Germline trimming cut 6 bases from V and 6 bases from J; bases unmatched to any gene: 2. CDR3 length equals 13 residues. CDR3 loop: CAIRTGSNSPLHF. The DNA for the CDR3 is TGTGCCATCAGGACAGGGTCTAATTCACCCCTCCACTTT.

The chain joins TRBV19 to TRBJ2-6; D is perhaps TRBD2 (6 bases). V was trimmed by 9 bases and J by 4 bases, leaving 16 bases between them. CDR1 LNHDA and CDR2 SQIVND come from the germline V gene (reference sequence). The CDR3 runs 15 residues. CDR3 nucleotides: TGTGCCAGCGGGGGTTTTCAGTTCGGGGCCAACGTCCTGACTTTC. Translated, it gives CASGGFQFGANVLTF. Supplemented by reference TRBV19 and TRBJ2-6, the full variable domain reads DGGITQSPKYLFRKEGQNVTLSCEQNLNHDAMYWYRQDPGQGLRLIYYSQIVNDFQKGDIAEGYSVSREKKESFPLTVTSAQKNPTAFYLCASGGFQFGANVLTFGAGSRLTVL.

The CDR3 spells CASSIGQGGQKSTDTQYF. In DNA, the CDR3 is TGTGCCAGCAGCATAGGACAAGGGGGCCAGAAATCCACAGATACGCAGTATTTT. The V call is TRBV7-9, the J call TRBJ2-3; 7 nucleotides agree with TRBD1. In germline, CDR1 is SEHNR, CDR2 FQNEAQ (reference sequence). The ends lost 5 bases at V and 2 bases at J; junction bases unmatched: 16. The CDR3 totals 18 residues.

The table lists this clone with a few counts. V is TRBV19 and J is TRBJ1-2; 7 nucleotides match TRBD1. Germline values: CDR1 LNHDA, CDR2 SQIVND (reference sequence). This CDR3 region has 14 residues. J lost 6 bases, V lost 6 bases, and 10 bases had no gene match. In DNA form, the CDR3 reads TGTGCCAGTAGCCACATGGACAGGACTGATGGCTACACCTTC. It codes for CASSHMDRTDGYTF.

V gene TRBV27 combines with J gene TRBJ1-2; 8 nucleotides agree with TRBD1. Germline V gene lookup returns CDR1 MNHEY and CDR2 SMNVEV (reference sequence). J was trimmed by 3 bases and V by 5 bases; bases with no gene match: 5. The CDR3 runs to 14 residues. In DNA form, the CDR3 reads TGTGCCAGCAGTCCCGTGACAGGGGACTATGGCTACACCTTC. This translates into CASSPVTGDYGYTF.

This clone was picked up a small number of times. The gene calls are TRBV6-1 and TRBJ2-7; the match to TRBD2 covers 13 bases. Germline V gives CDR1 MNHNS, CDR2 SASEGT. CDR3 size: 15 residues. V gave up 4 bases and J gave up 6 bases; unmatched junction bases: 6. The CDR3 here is CASSAWTSGGPEQYF. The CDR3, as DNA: TGTGCCAGCAGTGCCTGGACTAGCGGGGGTCCCGAGCAGTACTTC.

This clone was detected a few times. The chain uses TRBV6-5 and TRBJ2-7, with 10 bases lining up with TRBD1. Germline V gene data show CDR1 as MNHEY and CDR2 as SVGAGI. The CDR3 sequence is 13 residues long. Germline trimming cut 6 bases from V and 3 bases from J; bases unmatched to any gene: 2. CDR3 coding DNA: TGTGCCAGCAGGAGGACAGGGGGCTACGAGCAGTACTTC. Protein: CASRRTGGYEQYF.

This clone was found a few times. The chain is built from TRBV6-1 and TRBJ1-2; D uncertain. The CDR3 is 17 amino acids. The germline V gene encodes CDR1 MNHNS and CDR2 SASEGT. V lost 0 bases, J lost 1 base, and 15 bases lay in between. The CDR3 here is CASSEARVWAGNYGYTF. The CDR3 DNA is TGTGCCAGCAGTGAAGCGCGAGTTTGGGCGGGTAACTATGGCTACACCTTC.

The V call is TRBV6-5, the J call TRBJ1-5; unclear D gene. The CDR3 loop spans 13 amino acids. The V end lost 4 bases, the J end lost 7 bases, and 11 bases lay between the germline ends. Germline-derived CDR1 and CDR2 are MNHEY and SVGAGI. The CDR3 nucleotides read TGTGCCAGCAGTTCCCGAGAGGGCCAGCCCCAGCATTTT. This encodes CASSSREGQPQHF.

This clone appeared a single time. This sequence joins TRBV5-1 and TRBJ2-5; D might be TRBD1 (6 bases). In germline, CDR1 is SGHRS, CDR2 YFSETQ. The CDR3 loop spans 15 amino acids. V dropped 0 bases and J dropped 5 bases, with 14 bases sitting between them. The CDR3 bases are TGCGCCAGCAGCTTGGGGCAGGGGAAGGTGGAGACCCAGTACTTC. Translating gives CASSLGQGKVETQYF.

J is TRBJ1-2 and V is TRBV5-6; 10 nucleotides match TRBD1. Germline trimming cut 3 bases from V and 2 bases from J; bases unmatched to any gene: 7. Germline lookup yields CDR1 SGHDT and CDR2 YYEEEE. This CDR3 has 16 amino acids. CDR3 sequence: CASSSATGGMNYGYTF. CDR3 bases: TGTGCCAGCAGCTCAGCGACAGGGGGCATGAACTATGGCTACACCTTC.

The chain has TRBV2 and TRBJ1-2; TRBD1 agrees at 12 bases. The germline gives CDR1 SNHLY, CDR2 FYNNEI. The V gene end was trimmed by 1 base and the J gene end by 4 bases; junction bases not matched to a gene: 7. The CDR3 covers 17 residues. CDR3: CASSEGLGQGASYGYTF. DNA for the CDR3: TGTGCCAGCAGTGAAGGCCTGGGACAGGGGGCTTCCTATGGCTACACCTTC.

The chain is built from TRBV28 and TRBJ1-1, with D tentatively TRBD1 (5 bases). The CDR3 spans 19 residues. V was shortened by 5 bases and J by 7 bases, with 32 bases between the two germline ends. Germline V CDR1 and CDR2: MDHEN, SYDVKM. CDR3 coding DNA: TGTGCCAGCAGTCGCCTTCTTGCCCAGGGTTACTCTCGAGGACATGAAGCTTTCTTT. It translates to CASSRLLAQGYSRGHEAFF.

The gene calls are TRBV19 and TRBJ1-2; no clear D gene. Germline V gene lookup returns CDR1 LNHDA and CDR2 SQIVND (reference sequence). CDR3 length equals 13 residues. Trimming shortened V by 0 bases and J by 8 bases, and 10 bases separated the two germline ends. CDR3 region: CASSIDRRVGYTF. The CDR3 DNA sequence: TGTGCCAGTAGTATAGATCGTCGGGTAGGCTACACCTTC.

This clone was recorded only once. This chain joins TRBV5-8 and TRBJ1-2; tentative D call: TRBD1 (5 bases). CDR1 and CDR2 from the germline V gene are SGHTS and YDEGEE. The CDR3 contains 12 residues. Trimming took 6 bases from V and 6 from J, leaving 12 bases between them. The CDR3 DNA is TGTGCCAGCACTCTACAGGCAGATGGCTACACCTTC. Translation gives CASTLQADGYTF.